This is a list of T cell receptor beta chains from one sample in a study of OX40 agonist ivuxolimab in advanced cancers. The data were produced by immunoSEQ multiplex PCR, yet TCRdb's version contains in-frame clones alone and is incomplete. Of around 99,000 clones listed, around 90% were seen once; the top ten hold roughly 0.15%. Sequences were derived from CD4+ or CD8+ T cells sorted from blood, sampled in a trial of the OX40 agonist ivuxolimab. These receptors were obtained from an adult with an advanced solid tumor such as melanoma, head and neck, liver or kidney cancer. Both conserved end residues are part of each CDR3. D genes are given only for firm matches. Some rows mark clone size as missing; the rest say once, few, many or name a class of expanded clone.

abundance | d_gene | j_gene | v_gene | CDR3nt | CDR3aa
- | - | TRBJ1-2 | TRBV2 | TGTGCCAGCAGCCCAAGCTTATTAGCAGGGGTCTACTATGGCTACACCTTC | CASSPSLLAGVYYGYTF
- | - | TRBJ1-3 | TRBV19 | TGTGCCAGTAGCAAAGGGGACGCGGCGGACACCATATATTTT | CASSKGDAADTIYF
once | - | TRBJ1-2 | TRBV27 | TGTGCCACTGGGACGTGGAGGGAGATTAACTATGGCTACACCTTC | CATGTWREINYGYTF
- | TRBD2 | TRBJ2-2 | TRBV5-1 | TGCGCCAGCAGCTCCGTAGCGGGGGGCGGGGAGCTGTTTTTT | CASSSVAGGGELFF
- | TRBD1 | TRBJ2-7 | TRBV2 | TGTGCCAGCCAGACAGGGGGCGGCTACGAGCAGTACTTC | CASQTGGGYEQYF
once | - | TRBJ2-5 | TRBV30 | TGTGCCTGGACGGGGGGCGGGGGCGAGACCCAGTACTTC | CAWTGGGGETQYF
- | - | TRBJ2-1 | TRBV4-1 | TGCGCCAGCAGCCAAGAGATGACTAGTGGGTACAATGAGCAGTTCTTC | CASSQEMTSGYNEQFF
- | TRBD1 | TRBJ1-1 | TRBV7-8 | TGTGCCAGCAGCTTAGCCGGACAGGGGCCTGAAGCTTTCTTT | CASSLAGQGPEAFF
- | - | TRBJ2-3 | TRBV7-3 | TGTGCCAGCAGCCCCGACTTGACAGATACGCAGTATTTT | CASSPDLTDTQYF
once | - | TRBJ2-5 | TRBV4-2 | TGTGCCAGCAGCCAAGAACCCCCAGGCAGCGGTGAAGAGACCCAGTACTTC | CASSQEPPGSGEETQYF
few | - | TRBJ2-7 | TRBV27 | TGTGCCAGCAGTCCCCAATCCACTAGCATCTACGAGCAGTACTTC | CASSPQSTSIYEQYF
- | - | TRBJ2-7 | TRBV7-8 | TGTGCCAGCAGCCCTCGGACCGCACGCAGCTCCTACGAGCAGTACTTC | CASSPRTARSSYEQYF
- | TRBD2 | TRBJ2-7 | TRBV28 | TGTGCCAGCAGAGGGACTAGCGGGAGCATCTACGAGCAGTACTTC | CASRGTSGSIYEQYF
- | TRBD1 | TRBJ2-7 | TRBV5-4 | TGTGCCAGCAGCCGCACCGGGACAGGGGTCTACGAGCAGTACTTC | CASSRTGTGVYEQYF
few | TRBD2 | TRBJ2-5 | TRBV29-1 | TGCAGCGCCGGCGGGGGATGGGGAGAGACCCAGTACTTC | CSAGGGWGETQYF
- | - | TRBJ1-3 | TRBV5-1 | TGCGCCAGCAGCTTGGGACCGGGGGGCTCTGGAAACACCATATATTTT | CASSLGPGGSGNTIYF
- | - | TRBJ2-2 | TRBV6-6 | TGTGCCAGCAGTAGCGACACCGGGGAGCTGTTTTTT | CASSSDTGELFF
- | TRBD2 | TRBJ2-7 | TRBV7-9 | TGTGCCAGCAGCTTAGGAGGACTAGCGGGAGACTCCTACGAGCAGTACTTC | CASSLGGLAGDSYEQYF
- | TRBD2 | TRBJ2-2 | TRBV30 | TGTGCCTGGGGGGGACTAGCGGGGACCGGGGAGCTGTTTTTT | CAWGGLAGTGELFF
- | TRBD2 | TRBJ2-2 | TRBV10-3 | TGTGCCATCAGTGAGACTAGCGGGGGAACCGGGGAGCTGTTTTTT | CAISETSGGTGELFF
- | - | TRBJ2-1 | TRBV27 | TGTGCCAGCAGTCTGGGCTGGGGCCACAATGAGCAGTTCTTC | CASSLGWGHNEQFF
- | - | TRBJ2-5 | TRBV9 | TGTGCCAGCAGCGCGAGGGGGGAGAGTTATGAGACCCAGTACTTC | CASSARGESYETQYF
- | - | TRBJ1-4 | TRBV29-1 | TGCAGCGTTGCGTATGGGGGAGCAACTAATGAAAAACTGTTTTTT | CSVAYGGATNEKLFF
- | TRBD1 | TRBJ2-5 | TRBV10-3 | TGTGCCACCGATCGGGGGTCCGGGACAGGGATGTCCCAGTACTTC | CATDRGSGTGMSQYF
- | - | TRBJ2-3 | TRBV6-5 | TGTGCCAGCAGCGGGCCCAACCCTACAGATACGCAGTATTTT | CASSGPNPTDTQYF
- | TRBD1 | TRBJ2-7 | TRBV4-1 | TGCGCCAGCAGTCCCGGGACAGGGCCTAACTACGAGCAGTACTTC | CASSPGTGPNYEQYF
- | TRBD1 | TRBJ1-1 | TRBV29-1 | TGCAGCCACAAAGGGGGCGTTAGTGGGAACACTGAAGCTTTCTTT | CSHKGGVSGNTEAFF
- | TRBD2 | TRBJ2-3 | TRBV6-5 | TGTGCCAGCAGAAGGACTAGCGGGGGGAGGCCGTATTTT | CASRRTSGGRPYF
- | TRBD2 | TRBJ2-3 | TRBV30 | TGTGCCTGGAGTAAGGGCCGGCTAGCGGGAGGCCGGATTAGCACAGATACGCAGTATTTT | CAWSKGRLAGGRISTDTQYF
- | - | TRBJ1-1 | TRBV11-2 | TGTGCCAGCAGCTTAGTGGTTGGCGACGGGAGAGCTTTCTTT | CASSLVVGDGRAFF
once | - | TRBJ2-1 | TRBV5-5 | TGTGCCAGCAGCTCGCCGGGACGGGGGCCAATTGAGCAGTTCTTC | CASSSPGRGPIEQFF
- | - | TRBJ2-1 | TRBV7-2 | TGTGCCAGCAGCTTAGTGGCGGGACCCTCCTACAATGAGCAGTTCTTC | CASSLVAGPSYNEQFF
- | - | TRBJ1-2 | TRBV2 | TGTGCCAGCACCCCGGGAGGGGCACCCTATGGCTACACCTTC | CASTPGGAPYGYTF
- | - | TRBJ2-2 | TRBV11-2 | TGTGCCAGCAGCTTAGACCAGACAGACACCGGGGAGCTGTTTTTT | CASSLDQTDTGELFF
- | - | TRBJ1-1 | TRBV18 | TGTGCCAGCTCACCTCGCAGAGACACTGAAGCTTTCTTT | CASSPRRDTEAFF
once | - | TRBJ1-2 | TRBV2 | TGTGCCAGCAGCCAACAGGGTTTGGCTAACTATGGCTACACCTTC | CASSQQGLANYGYTF
- | TRBD2 | TRBJ2-3 | TRBV29-1 | TGCAGCGTTGCTAGCGGGAGTGCAGATACGCAGTATTTT | CSVASGSADTQYF
- | - | TRBJ2-2 | TRBV7-3 | TGTGCCAGCAGTCCCGGACCCAGGGGCACCGGGGAGCTGTTTTTT | CASSPGPRGTGELFF
once | - | TRBJ1-3 | TRBV19 | TGTGCCAGTAGCACGGACCAGAGCTCTGGAAACACCATATATTTT | CASSTDQSSGNTIYF
- | TRBD1 | TRBJ1-2 | TRBV2 | TGTGCCAGCAGGTTTGCGGGACAGGACCCCTATGGCTACACCTTC | CASRFAGQDPYGYTF
- | TRBD2 | TRBJ2-1 | TRBV5-1 | TGCGCCAGCAGCCCAGGACTAGCGGGGGCCGCCTACAATGAGCAGTTCTTC | CASSPGLAGAAYNEQFF
- | - | TRBJ2-1 | TRBV5-4 | TGTGCCAGCAGCTCCGGCCAATCCTACAATGAGCAGTTCTTC | CASSSGQSYNEQFF
- | - | TRBJ2-5 | TRBV6-4 | TGTGCCGGTGCGGAAGAAGAGACCCAGTACTTC | CAGAEEETQYF
- | - | TRBJ1-1 | TRBV6-1 | TGTGCCAGTTCGGGGGGCAAGACTGAAGCTTTCTTT | CASSGGKTEAFF
- | - | TRBJ2-2 | TRBV30 | TGTGCCTGGAGTCCGGGACAGAACACCGGGGAGCTGTTTTTT | CAWSPGQNTGELFF
- | TRBD1 | TRBJ2-1 | TRBV5-1 | TGCGCCAGCAGCATCCAGGGGGCGCCCAGTGAGCAGTTCTTC | CASSIQGAPSEQFF
- | TRBD1 | TRBJ2-7 | TRBV6-1 | TGTGCCAGCAGGGTCCGGGACAGGACCTACGAGCAGTACTTC | CASRVRDRTYEQYF
- | - | TRBJ2-2 | TRBV7-9 | TGTGCCAGCAGCCAGCGACGGACCCTCCGGGCCGGGGAGCTGTTTTTT | CASSQRRTLRAGELFF
- | - | TRBJ2-1 | TRBV28 | TGTGCCAGCAGTTTCCCCGGGATAAACAATGAGCAGTTCTTC | CASSFPGINNEQFF